This TCR beta chain is from a study of Ad26.COV2.S vaccination and SARS-CoV-2 variants. In germline, CDR1 is SQVTM, CDR2 ANQGSEA. V trimming: 5 bases; J trimming: 8 bases; junction bases outside the gene matches: 4. This CDR3 contains 12 residues. Measured with immunoSEQ multiplex PCR; TCRdb has only the in-frame clones, and not every one. This table holds 350,000 to 450,000 clones, approximately 92% found once. This sample's treatment: approximately 18 received Ad26.COV2.S at low or high dose, single or two shots; 5 received placebo; per-sample allocation not given. Specimens were obtained on day 63 following the first vaccine or placebo injection.

This sample comprised peripheral blood, obtained in a trial of Ad26.COV2.S vaccine versus placebo. The chain combines TRBV29-1 with TRBJ1-2, with 11 bases identical to TRBD1. The receptor comes from a person aged 18 to 65 who received the Ad26.COV2.S COVID-19 vaccine or a placebo. The CDR3 here is CSVRDRGLGYTF. The CDR3, as DNA: TGCAGCGTTCGGGACAGGGGGTTAGGCTACACCTTC.